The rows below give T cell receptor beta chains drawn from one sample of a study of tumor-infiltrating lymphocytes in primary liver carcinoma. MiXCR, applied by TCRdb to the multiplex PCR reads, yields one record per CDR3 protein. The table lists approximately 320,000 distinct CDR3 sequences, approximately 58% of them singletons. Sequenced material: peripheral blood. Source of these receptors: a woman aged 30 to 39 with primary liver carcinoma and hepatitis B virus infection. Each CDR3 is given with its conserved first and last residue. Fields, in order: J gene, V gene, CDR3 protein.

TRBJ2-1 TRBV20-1 CSARGLAGVREQFF
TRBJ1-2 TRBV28 CASRGQRVRVPYGYTF
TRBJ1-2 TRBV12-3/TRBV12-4 CASGRDYGYTF
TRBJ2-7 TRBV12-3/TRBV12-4 CASMTSGSYEQYF
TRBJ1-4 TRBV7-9 CASSSGLDRGRREKDEKLFF
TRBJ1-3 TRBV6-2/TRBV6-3 CASSYIVGRGNTIYF
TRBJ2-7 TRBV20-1 CSALPIEEQYF
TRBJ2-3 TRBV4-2 CASSQEVLAGTDTQYF
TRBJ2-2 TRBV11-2 CASSSEGSGIGGELFF
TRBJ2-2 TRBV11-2 CASSRLEGDTGELFF
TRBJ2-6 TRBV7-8 CASSLIDMRAGANVLTF
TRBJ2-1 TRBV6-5 CASSYSGTSGTNEQFF
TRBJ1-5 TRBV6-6 CASSYFWDPQHF
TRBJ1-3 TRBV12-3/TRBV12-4 CVSSFSVSSGNTIYF
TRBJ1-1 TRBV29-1 CSVYGPDTDAFF
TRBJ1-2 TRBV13 CASSLGGATAGTSVGYTF
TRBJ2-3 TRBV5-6 CASSLVSTDTQYF
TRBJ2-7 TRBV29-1 CSVSSRDRGYYEQYF
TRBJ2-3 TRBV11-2 CASSRARAREGDTQYF
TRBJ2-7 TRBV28 CAGSLHPQGFYEQYF
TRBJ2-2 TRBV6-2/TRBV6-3 CASTRRDPNTGELSF
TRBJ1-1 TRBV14 CASSHSFRGRGTEAFF
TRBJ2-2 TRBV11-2 CASSLQTSGTGELFF
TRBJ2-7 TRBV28 CATQSSLYEQYF
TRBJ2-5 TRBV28 CASSLSGQQETQYF
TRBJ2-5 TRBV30 CPWSVREETQYF
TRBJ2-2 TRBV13 CASSNYPGQGAGELFF